This T cell receptor (beta chain) was captured in a study of blood T cell repertoires in COVID-19. Whole-study context: Acute-phase and convalescent COVID-19 samples originated in the United States, Italy and Spain. The analysed material was cDNA or gDNA that came from T cells, B-cell-depleted T cells, or PBMCs.

Per the germline V gene, CDR1 is SGHRS and CDR2 is YFSETQ. The CDR3 loop spans 14 amino acids. The V gene lost 0 bases and the J gene lost 4 bases, with 7 bases spanning the gap. Per the original data handling: Reference gene primers were amplified, and this amplification served to estimate nucleated cell counts. Generated by immunoSEQ multiplex PCR, the TCRdb table keeps only in-frame clones and is missing some. D and trimming were read from the DNA, whereas the V and J calls and clone size are those reported in that table. This sample yields roughly 210,000 clones, of which around 89% are seen a single time; over 1.5% belongs to the top ten. The count of this clone is one.

The source is a man between 65 and 85 years old with acute or convalescent COVID-19. The chain links TRBV5-1 to TRBJ2-2; D unresolved. The sample was peripheral blood. CDR3 residues: CASSLELLTGELFF. The CDR3 DNA reads as TGCGCCAGCAGCTTGGAGCTCCTCACCGGGGAGCTGTTTTTT.